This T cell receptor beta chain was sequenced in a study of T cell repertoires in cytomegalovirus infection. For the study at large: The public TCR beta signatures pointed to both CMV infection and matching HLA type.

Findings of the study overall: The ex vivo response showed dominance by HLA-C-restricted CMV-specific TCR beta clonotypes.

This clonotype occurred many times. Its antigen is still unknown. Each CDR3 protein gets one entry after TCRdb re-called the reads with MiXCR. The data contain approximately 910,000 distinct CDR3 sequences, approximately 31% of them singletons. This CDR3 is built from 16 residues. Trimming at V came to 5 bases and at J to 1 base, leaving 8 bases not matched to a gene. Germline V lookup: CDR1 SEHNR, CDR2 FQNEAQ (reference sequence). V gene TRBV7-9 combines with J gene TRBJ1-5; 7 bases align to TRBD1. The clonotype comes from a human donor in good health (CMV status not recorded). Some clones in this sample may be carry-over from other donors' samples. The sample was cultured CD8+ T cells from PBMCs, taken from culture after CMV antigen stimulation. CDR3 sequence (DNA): TGTGCCAGCAGCGAGACAGGGACGGGAAGCAATCAGCCCCAGCATTTT. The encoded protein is CASSETGTGSNQPQHF.